What follows are 11 T cell receptor beta chains derived from one specimen sequenced in a study of T cells in women clearing cervical HPV infection. TCRdb's table, derived via immunoSEQ multiplex PCR, lists solely in-frame clones and lacks some. This listing includes around 17,000 clones. The sequenced sample was blood buffy coat. The receptors stem from a woman between 18 and 75 years old with a cervical HPV16 infection that either progressed to CIN3+ or cleared (not recorded which).

To note about this clone: Read sequence stops 3 residues before the CDR3 end, and the germline J gene provides the missing end. V gene TRBV20-1 combines with J gene TRBJ1-5; D unresolved. The CDR3 sequence is 13 residues long. V lost 3 bases and J lost 3, with 9 bases in between. Germline assignment: CDR1 DFQATT and CDR2 SNEGSKA (reference sequence). Incomplete CDR3 DNA: TGCAGTGCTAGTAAGGACTACAATCAGCCC. Residues: CSASKDYNQP. The whole CDR3 is CSASKDYNQPQHF.

Details on this clone: The CDR3 end lies 3 residues beyond the end of the read and is filled in from the germline J gene. The rearrangement joins TRBV5-1 to TRBJ2-1; D might be TRBD1 (6 bases). In germline, CDR1 is SGHRS, CDR2 YFSETQ. Trimming left V 6 bases short and J 7 bases short, with 17 bases between. The CDR3 sequence is 14 residues long. CDR3 bases read: TGCGCCAGCACCGAAACCACACAGGGAAATGAG. Amino acid sequence: CASTETTQGNE. The entire CDR3 is CASTETTQGNEQFF.

Remarks on this clone: Read data end 3 residues before the CDR3 end; the end is taken from the germline J gene. The chain uses TRBV6-2 or TRBV6-3 and TRBJ2-7; 10 bases map to TRBD1. V was pared by 6 bases and J by 4 bases, with 3 bases of the junction left unmatched. Germline assignment: CDR1 MNHEY and CDR2 SVGEGT. This CDR3 is 13 amino acids long. The CDR3 sequence: CASRTGGTYEQYF. CDR3 DNA, as far as it was read: TGTGCCAGCAGGACAGGGGGCACGTACGAG.

As concerns this clone: The read ends 3 residues early relative to the CDR3; the germline J gene fills the gap. Within the sample, other DNA sequences also encode this same CDR3. This sequence joins TRBV18 and TRBJ2-3; maybe TRBD2 (6 bases). Germline assignment: CDR1 KGHSH and CDR2 LQKENI. The length of the CDR3 is 17 residues. Incomplete CDR3 DNA: TGTGCCAGCTCCCCCCCGGCCGGCCGGGACTTACAAGAGACG. It specifies CASSPPAGRDLQET. The full-length CDR3 reads as CASSPPAGRDLQETQYF.

On this clone itself: The CDR3 is cut off 3 residues early in the read; its end comes from the germline J gene. The gene calls are TRBV5-1 and TRBJ2-7, with D perhaps matching TRBD1 or TRBD2 (6 bases each). Germline CDR1 SGHRS, CDR2 YFSETQ. The CDR3 runs to 15 residues. V was cut by 3 bases and J by 0 bases, with 13 bases left in between. CDR3 DNA (partial): TGCGCCAGCAGCTCGACAGGAGGGGGCTCCTACGAG. This translates into CASSSTGGGSYE. The whole CDR3 protein reads CASSSTGGGSYEQYF.

Of note for this clone: The DNA ends 3 residues before the CDR3 does, and the rest of the CDR3 is filled in from the germline J gene. The rearrangement uses TRBV6-2 or TRBV6-3 and TRBJ2-3; unclear D gene. Germline-derived CDR1 and CDR2 are MNHEY and SVGEGT. CDR3 length equals 13 residues. The CDR3: CASTDYSNQPQYF. The CDR3 bases that were read are TGTGCCAGCACCGATTATAGCAATCAGCCG.

This clone ranks as medium-sized (0.01 to 0.1%) in terms of frequency. The CDR3 goes on 3 residues after the read ends, and that part is filled in from the germline J gene. This chain uses TRBV11-3 with TRBJ2-1, with D perhaps TRBD2 (6 bases). Trimming removed 6 bases from V and 7 bases from J, with 16 bases in between. The germline V gene has CDR1 SGHNT and CDR2 YENEEA. The CDR3 consists of 14 residues. The chain's CDR3 is CASREGSGRNEQFF. The DNA read from the CDR3 is TGTGCCAGCAGGGAGGGGTCGGGTAGAAATGAG.

Concerning this clone itself: The missing CDR3 end, 3 residues past where the read stops, is filled in from the germline J gene. The chain recombines TRBV5-5 with TRBJ1-6; 8 bases map to TRBD1. In germline, CDR1 is SGHKS, CDR2 YYEKEE (reference sequence). V shed 2 bases, J shed 6 bases, and the junction held 4 bases outside the gene matches. The CDR3 consists of 15 residues. CDR3 protein: CASSFDRGFNSPLHF. Partial CDR3 DNA: TGTGCCAGCAGCTTTGACAGGGGCTTTAATTCACCC.

Comments on this clone: Coverage ceases 3 residues before the CDR3 finishes, and the germline J gene fills in the end. The V and J genes are TRBV19 and TRBJ2-5, with D hard to call. Germline V CDR1 and CDR2: LNHDA, SQIVND (reference sequence). This CDR3 is built from 15 residues. Deletions cut 5 bases from V and 4 bases from J, with 17 bases between. CDR3 region: CASSDTQAVGETQYF. The sequenced part of the CDR3 DNA is TGTGCCAGTAGTGACACCCAGGCTGTCGGAGAGACC.

Remarks on this clone: The observed sequence ends 3 residues before the CDR3 terminus, with the missing tail filled in from the germline J gene. The rearrangement uses TRBV19 and TRBJ1-2; the D is unclear. The CDR3 runs 12 residues. Deletions cut 6 bases from V and 6 bases from J, with 11 bases between. Germline V gene sequence: CDR1 LNHDA, CDR2 SQIVND (reference sequence). CDR3: CASSPGMNGYTF. Partial CDR3 DNA: TGTGCCAGTAGCCCGGGGATGAATGGC.

Concerning this clone itself: The read halts 3 residues ahead of the CDR3 end, with the missing end drawn from the germline J gene. This sequence joins TRBV5-1 and TRBJ2-7, with TRBD1 identical over 7 bases. J was trimmed by 0 bases and V by 5 bases; bases with no gene match: 2. This CDR3 has 13 residues. Germline V gene lookup returns CDR1 SGHRS and CDR2 YFSETQ. CDR3 sequence reads: CASSGTASYEQYF. The CDR3 DNA, read in part, is TGCGCCAGCAGTGGGACAGCCTCCTACGAG.